This T cell receptor beta chain was captured by sequencing in a study of blood T cell repertoires in COVID-19. As for the study in general: From T cells, B-cell-depleted T cells, or PBMCs came the material, which was cDNA or gDNA.

The V gene's germline CDR1 is SGHRS and CDR2 YFSETQ. V was shortened by 0 bases and J by 6 bases, with 22 bases between the two germline ends. This CDR3 spans 17 amino acids. TCRdb keeps only in-frame clones here, not all; method: immunoSEQ multiplex PCR. The table records hundreds of thousands of clones, about 86% of them present only once. Residents of approximately 25 US areas, aged 18 to 89 years, made up the participants. This sequence joins TRBV5-1 and TRBJ2-7, with D perhaps matching TRBD2 (6 bases). The origin of this receptor is a man aged 30 to 39 with acute COVID-19. The sequencing sample was made of PBMCs or T cells enriched from blood (not recorded which). CDR3 loop: CASSLGGGIGRETEQYV. The CDR3 DNA follows: TGCGCCAGCAGCTTGGGGGGCGGGATTGGCAGGGAGACCGAGCAGTACGTC.